This T cell receptor beta chain was observed in a study of T cells in Graves' hyperthyroidism and ophthalmopathy. Study as a whole: Peripheral blood collection took place at initial diagnosis, before any treatment.

This CDR3 region has 13 residues. V was trimmed by 6 bases and J by 0 bases, leaving 8 bases between them. This clonotype was observed at least ten times. Its antigen is currently unknown. Amplification targeted TCR beta CDR3 regions from RNA transcripts. The TCR CDR3 first-round RT-PCR relied on the HTBI primer set. A single record per CDR3 protein comes from TCRdb applying MiXCR to the multiplex PCR reads. The data show hundreds of thousands of distinct CDR3 sequences, roughly 22% seen once. General study results and limits: Most clonotypes expanded in the thyroid (above 0.001) were also present in blood.

Orbital computed tomography and thyroid ultrasound, together with serum TRAb and thyroxine and clinical symptoms, were used for diagnoses. The TCR originated in a man aged 25-40 years with Graves' ophthalmopathy. V gene TRBV12-3 or TRBV12-4 combines with J gene TRBJ1-1, with TRBD1 as a possible D gene (5 bases). The specimen sequenced was blood. CDR3 sequence (DNA): TGTGCCAGCAGCTCACAGGTGAACACTGAAGCTTTCTTT. This gives the protein CASSSQVNTEAFF.